Shown below are 8 T cell receptor beta chains from a single sample sequenced in a study of cytomegalovirus exposure and HLA in healthy donors. The PCR contained 60 Vbeta and 13 Jbeta primers. Here immunoSEQ multiplex PCR was the method, and the copy in TCRdb shows in-frame clones only, minus some. Seen here are 150,000 to 200,000 clones, approximately 70% observed once, and the top ten hold 4% to 5%. The sample was PBMCs. The source of these receptors is a man aged 18 to 30 in good health and CMV-seropositive.

The chain carries TRBV28 and TRBJ1-1, with a tentative D call TRBD1 (5 bases). Looked up from germline, CDR1 is MDHEN and CDR2 is SYDVKM. The CDR3 spans 16 residues. Between the trimmed V and J ends, which lost 6 bases and 1 base, there was a span of 18 bases. The CDR3 DNA is TGTGCCAGCAGCCCCTCAAGGAGCAGGGAGAACACTGAAGCTTTCTTT. It encodes CASSPSRSRENTEAFF.

The rearrangement joins TRBV19 to TRBJ1-1, with D perhaps TRBD1 (5 bases). The CDR3 totals 15 residues. V was shortened by 0 bases and J by 6 bases, with 14 bases between the two germline ends. In germline, CDR1 is LNHDA, CDR2 SQIVND (reference sequence). CDR3 sequence reads: CASSIDVGQSPEAFF. The CDR3 DNA follows: TGTGCCAGTAGTATAGACGTGGGGCAGAGCCCTGAAGCTTTCTTT.

This clone has a single count. The chain links TRBV6-6 to TRBJ1-5, with TRBD1 as a possible D gene (5 bases). Trimming removed 0 bases from V and 1 base from J, with 7 bases in between. The CDR3 has 15 amino acids. In germline, CDR1 is MNHNY, CDR2 SVGAGI (reference sequence). The DNA for the CDR3 is TGTGCCAGCAGTTACTCGACAGAGAGCAATCAGCCCCAGCATTTT. It encodes CASSYSTESNQPQHF.

The chain couples TRBV4-1 to TRBJ1-2; 9 positions match TRBD1. J lost 1 base, V lost 3 bases, and 6 bases had no gene match. This CDR3 is built from 16 residues. Germline values: CDR1 MGHRA, CDR2 YSYEKL. The CDR3 DNA sequence: TGCGCCAGCAGCCAGACAGGGGGAAGGAATAACTATGGCTACACCTTC. Protein product: CASSQTGGRNNYGYTF.

The chain joins TRBV5-4 to TRBJ2-1; D remains ambiguous. The CDR3 sequence is 15 residues long. Germline assignment: CDR1 SGHNT and CDR2 YYREEE (reference sequence). The ends were cut back, 2 bases at V and 0 bases at J, with 9 bases in the middle. CDR3 DNA sequence: TGTGCCAGCAGCTTAAGCTCAAGCTCCTACAATGAGCAGTTCTTC. Its protein is CASSLSSSSYNEQFF.

The genes are TRBV6-1 and TRBJ1-4, with D possibly matching TRBD1 (5 bases). This CDR3 contains 16 residues. Trimming pared 4 bases from V and 8 bases from J, leaving 20 bases between. Looked up from germline, CDR1 is MNHNS and CDR2 is SASEGT. CDR3 DNA sequence: TGTGCCAGCAGTGCGACTCTCCCCAGGGCTGGAGAAAAACTGTTTTTT. Protein product: CASSATLPRAGEKLFF.

The chain is built from TRBV30 and TRBJ1-1; D remains ambiguous. Germline assignment: CDR1 GTSNPN and CDR2 SVGIG (reference sequence). This CDR3 is built from 13 residues. V lost 0 bases to trimming and J lost 3 bases, with 8 bases between them. CDR3 DNA: TGTGCCTGGAGTGTAGAGGCTTACACTGAAGCTTTCTTT. Translation gives CAWSVEAYTEAFF.

The chain uses TRBV9 and TRBJ1-2; 7 bases are a match to TRBD1. CDR3 length: 14 amino acids. CDR1 and CDR2 from the germline V gene are SGDLS and YYNGEE. V shed 2 bases and J 7 bases; nucleotides not matched to a gene: 8. The CDR3 DNA reads TGTGCCAGCAGCGTGGAAGACAGGGTTGGTGGCTACACCTTC. Protein sequence: CASSVEDRVGGYTF.